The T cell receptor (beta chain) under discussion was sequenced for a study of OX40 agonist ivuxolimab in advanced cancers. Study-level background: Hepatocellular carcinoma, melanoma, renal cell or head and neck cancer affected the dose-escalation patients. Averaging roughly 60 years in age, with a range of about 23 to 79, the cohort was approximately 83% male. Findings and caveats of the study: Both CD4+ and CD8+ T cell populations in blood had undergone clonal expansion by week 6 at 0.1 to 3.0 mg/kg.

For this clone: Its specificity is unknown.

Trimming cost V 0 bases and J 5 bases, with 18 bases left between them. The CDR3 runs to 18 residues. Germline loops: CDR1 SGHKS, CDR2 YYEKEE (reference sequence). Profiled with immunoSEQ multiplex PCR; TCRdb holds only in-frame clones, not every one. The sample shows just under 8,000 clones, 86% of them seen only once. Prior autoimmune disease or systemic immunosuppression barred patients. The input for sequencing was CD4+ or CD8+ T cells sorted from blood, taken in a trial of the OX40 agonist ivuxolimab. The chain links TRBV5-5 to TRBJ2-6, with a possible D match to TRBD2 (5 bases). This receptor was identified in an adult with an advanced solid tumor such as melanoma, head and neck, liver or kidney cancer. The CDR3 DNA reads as TGTGCCAGCAGCTTGGCCAGTGGTTGGGAGCATAGGGCCAACGTCCTGACTTTC. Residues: CASSLASGWEHRANVLTF. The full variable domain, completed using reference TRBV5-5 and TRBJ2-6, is DAGVTQSPTHLIKTRGQQVTLRCSPISGHKSVSWYQQVLGQGPQFIFQYYEKEERGRGNFPDRFSARQFPNYSSELNVNALLLGDSALYLCASSLASGWEHRANVLTFGAGSRLTVL.